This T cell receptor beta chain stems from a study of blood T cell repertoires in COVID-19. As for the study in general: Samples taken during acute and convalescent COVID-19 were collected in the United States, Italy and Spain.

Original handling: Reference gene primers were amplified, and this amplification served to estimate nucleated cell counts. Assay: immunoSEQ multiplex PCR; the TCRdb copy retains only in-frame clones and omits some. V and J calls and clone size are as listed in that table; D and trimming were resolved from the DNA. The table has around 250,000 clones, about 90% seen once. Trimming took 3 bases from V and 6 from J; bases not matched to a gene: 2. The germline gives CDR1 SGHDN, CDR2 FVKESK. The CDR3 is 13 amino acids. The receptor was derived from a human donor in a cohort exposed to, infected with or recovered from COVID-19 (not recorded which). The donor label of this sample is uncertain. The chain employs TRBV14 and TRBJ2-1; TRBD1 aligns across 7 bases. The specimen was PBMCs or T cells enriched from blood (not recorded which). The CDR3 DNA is TGTGCCAGCAGCCAGGGACAGACCAATGAGCAGTTCTTC. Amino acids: CASSQGQTNEQFF.